Below are 17 T cell receptor beta chains sequenced from a single sample in a study of T cells after yellow fever vaccination. TCRdb redid the calling of the 5' RACE reads with MiXCR, one entry per CDR3 protein. In the table there are about 580,000 distinct CDR3 sequences, 17% of which are singletons. This specimen was PBMCs, taken 4 to 5 days after the first yellow fever vaccination. These TCRs come from a man between 18 and 35 years old who received the YFV17D yellow fever vaccine.

The CDR3 region is CASSPPSPQGYTF. CDR3 DNA: TGTGCCAGCAGCCCCCCCTCCCCCCAAGGCTACACCTTC. The chain uses TRBV7-2 and TRBJ1-2; no clear D gene. This CDR3 contains 13 residues. CDR1 is SGHTA and CDR2 is FQGNSA in the germline V gene. Trimming cost V 5 bases and J 8 bases, with 15 bases left between them.

This clonotype was observed at least ten times. The CDR3 spells CASSQGNSNEQFF. CDR3 nucleotide sequence: TGCGCCAGCAGCCAAGGCAACAGCAATGAGCAGTTCTTC. The chain joins TRBV4-1 to TRBJ2-1; D gene uncertain. This CDR3 is 13 amino acids long. Germline values: CDR1 MGHRA, CDR2 YSYEKL. V was cut by 1 base and J by 6 bases, with 7 bases left in between.

The V and J genes are TRBV5-6 and TRBJ2-1; D perhaps matches TRBD2 (6 bases). The CDR3 runs 17 residues. Germline CDR1 SGHDT, CDR2 YYEEEE. Trimming pared 3 bases from V and 0 bases from J, leaving 16 bases between. DNA for the CDR3: TGTGCCAGCAGCTCTGCTTATGGGGGGAGCTCCTACAATGAGCAGTTCTTC. Its translation: CASSSAYGGSSYNEQFF. Together with reference TRBV5-6 and TRBJ2-1, the CDR3 gives the full variable domain: DAGVTQSPTHLIKTRGQQVTLRCSPKSGHDTVSWYQQALGQGPQFIFQYYEEEERQRGNFPDRFSGHQFPNYSSELNVNALLLGDSALYLCASSSAYGGSSYNEQFFGPGTRLTVL.

The chain joins TRBV20-1 to TRBJ2-1; D is perhaps TRBD1 or TRBD2 (5 bases each). Trimming cost V 0 bases and J 4 bases, with 16 bases left between them. This CDR3 has 16 amino acids. CDR1 is DFQATT and CDR2 is SNEGSKA in the germline V gene (reference sequence). As DNA, the CDR3 is TGCAGTGCTAGAGATATAAGGCAGGGCGGGTACAATGAGCAGTTCTTC. Protein product: CSARDIRQGGYNEQFF.

This clonotype turned up a few times. The rearrangement uses TRBV20-1 and TRBJ2-7; 7 bases are shared with TRBD1. Trimming removed 3 bases from V and 3 bases from J; junction bases left unmatched: 2. CDR1 is DFQATT, CDR2 SNEGSKA, per germline (reference sequence). This CDR3 spans 12 amino acids. This CDR3 is CSARGQLYEQYV. Written as DNA, the CDR3 is TGCAGTGCTAGGGGACAGCTCTACGAGCAGTACGTC.

This clonotype was seen a few times. The J gene is TRBJ2-1, the V gene TRBV24-1; 7 bases map to TRBD1. Trimming removed 4 bases from V and 14 bases from J; junction bases left unmatched: 7. CDR1 is KGHDR and CDR2 is SFDVKD in the germline V gene. This CDR3 spans 12 amino acids. The CDR3 bases are TGTGCCACCAGTGAATCCAGGGGGAAGAAGTTCTTC. This codes for CATSESRGKKFF.

This clonotype turned up a few times. The J gene is TRBJ2-1, the V gene TRBV6-5; tentative D call: TRBD2 (7 bases). V dropped 10 bases and J dropped 12 bases, with 10 bases sitting between them. The length of the CDR3 is 9 residues. CDR1 is MNHEY, CDR2 SVGAGI, per germline. This CDR3 reads CAIGGPQFF. In nucleotides, the CDR3 is TGTGCCATCGGGGGGCCGCAGTTCTTC.

CDR3 loop: CASSPTMAKNIQYF. In nucleotides, the CDR3 is TGTGCCAGCAGCCCAACCATGGCCAAAAACATTCAGTACTTC. The V and J genes are TRBV7-2 and TRBJ2-4; no reliable D call. V was shortened by 5 bases and J by 1 base, with 9 bases between the two germline ends. The CDR3 sequence is 14 residues long. CDR1 is SGHTA and CDR2 is FQGNSA in the germline V gene.

This clonotype was observed a handful of times. This sequence joins TRBV27 and TRBJ2-5, with 8 bases that match TRBD2. The V and J ends lost 8 bases and 5 bases, in that order; junction bases with no gene match: 13. There are 15 residues in the CDR3. CDR1 is MNHEY and CDR2 is SMNVEV in the germline V gene (reference sequence). CDR3 nucleotides: TGTGCCAGCCATAAAGCGGGGGCTTCTGGGGAGACCCAGTACTTC. This encodes CASHKAGASGETQYF.

There are a few counts of this clonotype. This chain links TRBV4-1 with TRBJ1-2; the D gene is possibly TRBD1 (6 bases). The CDR3 extends over 15 amino acids. Trimming cost V 5 bases and J 4 bases, with 17 bases left between them. Germline-derived CDR1 and CDR2 are MGHRA and YSYEKL. This CDR3 is CASSEAIAGAYGYTF. In DNA form, the CDR3 reads TGCGCCAGCAGCGAAGCTATAGCGGGGGCCTATGGCTACACCTTC.

In this sample, this clonotype turned up a few times. This sequence joins TRBV7-2 and TRBJ2-1, with 12 positions matching TRBD2. The V gene end was trimmed by 4 bases and the J gene end by 7 bases; junction bases not matched to a gene: 5. This CDR3 spans 15 amino acids. The V gene's germline CDR1 is SGHTA and CDR2 FQGNSA. Here the CDR3 reads CASSSSGGAGNEQFF. Written as DNA, the CDR3 is TGTGCCAGCAGCTCTAGCGGGGGGGCGGGGAATGAGCAGTTCTTC.

The rearrangement links TRBV3-1 to TRBJ1-2; possibly TRBD1 for D (6 bases). The CDR3 length is 16 residues. The V gene lost 8 bases and the J gene lost 5 bases, with 24 bases spanning the gap. From germline, CDR1 is LGHDT and CDR2 YNNKEL (reference sequence). The CDR3 nucleotides are TGTGCCAGCCAGCCTGGCGGGGGGCGCGGGTGGTATGGCTACACCTTC. Protein product: CASQPGGGRGWYGYTF.

The chain has TRBV27 and TRBJ2-2, with 7 positions matching TRBD2. Germline V gene sequence: CDR1 MNHEY, CDR2 SMNVEV (reference sequence). This CDR3 has 14 amino acids. Trimming at V came to 9 bases and at J to 3 bases, leaving 7 bases not matched to a gene. This CDR3 reads CASSGFEHTGELFF. CDR3 nucleotide sequence: TGTGCCAGTAGCGGGTTCGAGCACACCGGGGAGCTGTTTTTT.

This clonotype came up a few times. The rearrangement uses TRBV29-1 and TRBJ2-1, with 9 positions matching TRBD1. The CDR3 extends over 16 amino acids. V shed 3 bases, J shed 0 bases, and the junction held 6 bases outside the gene matches. Germline V gives CDR1 SQVTM, CDR2 ANQGSEA. CDR3 amino acids: CSVEPRDRASYNEQFF. The DNA of the CDR3 is TGCAGCGTTGAGCCCCGGGACAGGGCCTCCTACAATGAGCAGTTCTTC.

The chain employs TRBV11-2 and TRBJ1-2; 11 bases fit TRBD1. V lost 5 bases and J lost 7; bases outside the gene matches: 9. The CDR3 is made up of 15 amino acids. CDR1 and CDR2 from the germline V gene are SGHAT and FQNNGV. CDR3 amino acids: CASSPRDRGLTGYTF. The DNA of the CDR3 is TGTGCCAGCAGCCCCCGGGACAGGGGGTTGACTGGCTACACCTTC.

There are a few counts of this clonotype. The chain is built from TRBV5-1 and TRBJ2-1; TRBD1 agrees at 7 bases. The ends lost 0 bases at V and 9 bases at J; junction bases unmatched: 12. Germline CDR1 is SGHRS and CDR2 is YFSETQ. The CDR3 has 16 amino acids. The CDR3 DNA reads as TGCGCCAGCAGCTTGGCCCGGGGACAGTTTGGCGGTGAGCAGTTCTTC. This translates into CASSLARGQFGGEQFF. The entire variable domain, with the rest obtained from reference TRBV5-1 and TRBJ2-1, is as follows: KAGVTQTPRYLIKTRGQQVTLSCSPISGHRSVSWYQQTPGQGLQFLFEYFSETQRNKGNFPGRFSGRQFSNSRSEMNVSTLELGDSALYLCASSLARGQFGGEQFFGPGTRLTVL.

This clonotype has only a few counts. J is TRBJ1-6 and V is TRBV4-1; possible D gene TRBD1, 6 bases. Per germline, CDR1 MGHRA and CDR2 YSYEKL. This CDR3 comprises 15 residues. Trimming took off 0 bases at V and 8 bases at J, with 11 bases between the two ends. CDR3 bases: TGCGCCAGCAGCCAAGATGCAGGGGCCTATTCACCCCTCCACTTT. Protein: CASSQDAGAYSPLHF.